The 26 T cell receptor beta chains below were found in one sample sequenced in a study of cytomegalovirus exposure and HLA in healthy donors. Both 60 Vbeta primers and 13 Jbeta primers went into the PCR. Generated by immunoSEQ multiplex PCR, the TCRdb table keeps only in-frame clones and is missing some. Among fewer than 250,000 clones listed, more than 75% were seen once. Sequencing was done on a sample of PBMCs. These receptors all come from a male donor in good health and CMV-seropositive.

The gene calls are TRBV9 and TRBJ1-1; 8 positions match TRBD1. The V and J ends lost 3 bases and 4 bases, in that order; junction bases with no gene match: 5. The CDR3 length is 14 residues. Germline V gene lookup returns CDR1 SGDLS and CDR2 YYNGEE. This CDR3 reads CASSAQGATTEAFF. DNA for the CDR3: TGTGCCAGCAGCGCGCAGGGGGCGACCACTGAAGCTTTCTTT.

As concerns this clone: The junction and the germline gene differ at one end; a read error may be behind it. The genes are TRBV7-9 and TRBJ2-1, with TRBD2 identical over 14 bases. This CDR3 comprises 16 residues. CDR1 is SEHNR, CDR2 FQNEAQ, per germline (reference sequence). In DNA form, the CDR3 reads TGTTCCAGCAGCTTAGCCGGGACTAGCGGGAGAGATGAGCAGTTCTTC. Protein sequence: CSSSLAGTSGRDEQFF.

CDR3 sequence reads: CASSVGGGDNSGQPQHF. DNA of the CDR3: TGTGCCAGCAGCGTAGGGGGGGGCGACAATTCTGGGCAGCCCCAGCATTTT. The chain carries TRBV9 and TRBJ1-5, with D possibly being TRBD1 (6 bases). The CDR3 is made up of 17 amino acids. The V gene's germline CDR1 is SGDLS and CDR2 YYNGEE. V gave up 0 bases and J gave up 7 bases, with 20 bases separating them.

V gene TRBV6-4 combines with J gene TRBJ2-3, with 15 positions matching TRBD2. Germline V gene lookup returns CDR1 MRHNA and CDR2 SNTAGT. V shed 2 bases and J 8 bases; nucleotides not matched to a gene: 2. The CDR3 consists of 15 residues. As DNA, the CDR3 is TGTGCCAGCAGTGACCCGGGACTAGCGGGGGGTACGCAGTATTTT. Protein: CASSDPGLAGGTQYF.

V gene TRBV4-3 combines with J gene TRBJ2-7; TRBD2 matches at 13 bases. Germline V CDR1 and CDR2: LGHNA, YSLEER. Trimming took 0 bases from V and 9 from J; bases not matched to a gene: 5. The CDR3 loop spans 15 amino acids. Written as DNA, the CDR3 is TGCGCCAGCAGCCAAGAGGTACTAGCGGGGGGGCGGCAGTACTTC. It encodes CASSQEVLAGGRQYF.

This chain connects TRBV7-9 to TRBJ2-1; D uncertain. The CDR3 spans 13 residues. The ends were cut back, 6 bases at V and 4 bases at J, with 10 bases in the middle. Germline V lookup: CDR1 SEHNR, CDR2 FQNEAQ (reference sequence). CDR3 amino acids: CASRRDSYNEQFF. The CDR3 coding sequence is TGTGCCAGCAGACGCGATAGTTACAATGAGCAGTTCTTC.

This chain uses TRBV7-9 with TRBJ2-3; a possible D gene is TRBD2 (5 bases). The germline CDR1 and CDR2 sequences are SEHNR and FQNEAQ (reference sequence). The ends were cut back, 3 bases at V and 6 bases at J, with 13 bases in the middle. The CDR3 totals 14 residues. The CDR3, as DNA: TGTGCCAGCAGCTTCAGCGGCCTTAAGGATACGCAGTATTTT. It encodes CASSFSGLKDTQYF.

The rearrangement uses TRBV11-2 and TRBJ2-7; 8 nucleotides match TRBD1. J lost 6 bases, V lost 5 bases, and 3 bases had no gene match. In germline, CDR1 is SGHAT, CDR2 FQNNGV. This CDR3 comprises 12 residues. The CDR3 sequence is CASSLGQGEQYF. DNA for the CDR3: TGTGCCAGCAGCCTCGGACAGGGCGAGCAGTACTTC.

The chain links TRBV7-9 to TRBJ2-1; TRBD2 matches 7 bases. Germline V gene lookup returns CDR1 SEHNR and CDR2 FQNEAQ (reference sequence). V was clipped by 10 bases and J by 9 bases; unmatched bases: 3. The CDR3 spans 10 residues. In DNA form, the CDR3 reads TGTGCCACAGAGCGGGGTGAGCAGTTCTTC. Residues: CATERGEQFF.

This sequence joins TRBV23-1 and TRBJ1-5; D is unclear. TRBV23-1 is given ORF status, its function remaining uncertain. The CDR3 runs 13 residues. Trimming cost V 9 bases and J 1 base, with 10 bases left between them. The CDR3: CASTTGSNQPQHF. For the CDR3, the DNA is TGCGCCAGTACGACGGGAAGCAATCAGCCCCAGCATTTT.

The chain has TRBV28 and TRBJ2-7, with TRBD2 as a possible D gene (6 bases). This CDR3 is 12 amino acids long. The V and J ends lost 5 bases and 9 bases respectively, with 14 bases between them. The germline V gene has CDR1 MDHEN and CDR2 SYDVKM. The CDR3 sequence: CASSPGVSAQYF. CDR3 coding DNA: TGTGCCAGCAGTCCGGGGGTATCAGCGCAGTACTTC.

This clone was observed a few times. The CDR3 DNA follows: TGTGCCAGCAGCCTCAGGGGGACGAGCTCCTACAATGAGCAGTTCTTC. Translation: CASSLRGTSSYNEQFF. This chain joins TRBV7-9 and TRBJ2-1; TRBD1 matches 7 bases. CDR3 length equals 16 residues. The V gene's germline CDR1 is SEHNR and CDR2 FQNEAQ (reference sequence). Trimming cost V 5 bases and J 0 bases; bases outside gene matches: 7.

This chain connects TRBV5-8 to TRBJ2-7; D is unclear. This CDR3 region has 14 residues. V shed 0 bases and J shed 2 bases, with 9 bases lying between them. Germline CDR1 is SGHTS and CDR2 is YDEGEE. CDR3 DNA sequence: TGTGCCAGCAGCTTGGTTTCAGGCCCCTACGAGCAGTACTTC. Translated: CASSLVSGPYEQYF.

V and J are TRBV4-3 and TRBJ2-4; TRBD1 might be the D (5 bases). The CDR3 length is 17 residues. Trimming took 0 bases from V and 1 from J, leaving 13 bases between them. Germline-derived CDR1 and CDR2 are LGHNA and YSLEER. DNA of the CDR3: TGCGCCAGCAGCCAAGATATGAGCCCAGGGGCCAAAAACATTCAGTACTTC. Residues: CASSQDMSPGAKNIQYF.

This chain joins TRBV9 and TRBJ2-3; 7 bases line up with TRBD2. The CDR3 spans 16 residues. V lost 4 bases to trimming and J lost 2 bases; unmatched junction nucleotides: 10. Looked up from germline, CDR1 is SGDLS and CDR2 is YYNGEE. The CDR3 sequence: CASSTRAGWATDTQYF. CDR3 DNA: TGTGCCAGCAGCACTCGAGCGGGATGGGCCACAGATACGCAGTATTTT.

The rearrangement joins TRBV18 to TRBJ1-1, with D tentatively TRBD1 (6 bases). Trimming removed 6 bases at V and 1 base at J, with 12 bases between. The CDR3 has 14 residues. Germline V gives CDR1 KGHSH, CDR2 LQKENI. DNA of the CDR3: TGTGCCAGCTCCCGACAGGCCCAGAACACTGAAGCTTTCTTT. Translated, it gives CASSRQAQNTEAFF.

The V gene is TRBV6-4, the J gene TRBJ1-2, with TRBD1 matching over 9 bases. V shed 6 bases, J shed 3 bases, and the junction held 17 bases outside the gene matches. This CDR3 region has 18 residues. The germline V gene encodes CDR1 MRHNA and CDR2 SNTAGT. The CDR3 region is CASSATEYTGGEDYGYTF. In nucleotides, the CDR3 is TGTGCCAGCAGCGCGACCGAATATACAGGGGGCGAGGACTATGGCTACACCTTC.

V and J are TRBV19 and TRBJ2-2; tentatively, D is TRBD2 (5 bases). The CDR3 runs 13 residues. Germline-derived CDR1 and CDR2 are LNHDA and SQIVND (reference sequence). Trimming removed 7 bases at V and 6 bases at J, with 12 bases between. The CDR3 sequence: CASTGFGAGELFF. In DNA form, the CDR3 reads TGTGCCAGTACGGGGTTTGGGGCCGGGGAGCTGTTTTTT.

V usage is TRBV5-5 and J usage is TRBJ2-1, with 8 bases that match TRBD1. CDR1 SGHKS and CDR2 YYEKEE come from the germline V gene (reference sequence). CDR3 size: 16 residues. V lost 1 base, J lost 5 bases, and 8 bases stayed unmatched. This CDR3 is CASSLFWTGTDNEQFF. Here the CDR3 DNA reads TGTGCCAGCAGCTTGTTTTGGACAGGGACCGACAATGAGCAGTTCTTC.

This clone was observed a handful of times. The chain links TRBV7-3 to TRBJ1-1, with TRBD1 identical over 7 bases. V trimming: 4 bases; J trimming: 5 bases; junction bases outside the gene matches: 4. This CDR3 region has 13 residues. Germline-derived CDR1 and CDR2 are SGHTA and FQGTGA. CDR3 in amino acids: CASSSTGETEAFF. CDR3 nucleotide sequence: TGTGCCAGCAGCTCCACAGGGGAAACTGAAGCTTTCTTT.

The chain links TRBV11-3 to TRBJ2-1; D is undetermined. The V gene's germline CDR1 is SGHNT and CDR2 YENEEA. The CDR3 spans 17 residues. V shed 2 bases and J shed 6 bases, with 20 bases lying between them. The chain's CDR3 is CASSLSVPFLTPNEQFF. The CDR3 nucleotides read TGTGCCAGCAGCTTATCTGTCCCTTTTCTGACACCCAATGAGCAGTTCTTC. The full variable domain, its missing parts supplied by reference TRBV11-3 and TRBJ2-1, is EAGVVQSPRYKIIEKKQPVAFWCNPISGHNTLYWYLQNLGQGPELLIRYENEEAVDDSQLPKDRFSAERLKGVDSTLKIQPAELGDSAVYLCASSLSVPFLTPNEQFFGPGTRLTVL.

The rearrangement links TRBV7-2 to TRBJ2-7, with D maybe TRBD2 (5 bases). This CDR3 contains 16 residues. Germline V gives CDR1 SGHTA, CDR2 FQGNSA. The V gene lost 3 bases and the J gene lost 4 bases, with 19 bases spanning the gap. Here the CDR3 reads CASSLSPRTPTYEQYF. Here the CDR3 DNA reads TGTGCCAGCAGCTTGTCTCCGAGGACTCCAACATACGAGCAGTACTTC.

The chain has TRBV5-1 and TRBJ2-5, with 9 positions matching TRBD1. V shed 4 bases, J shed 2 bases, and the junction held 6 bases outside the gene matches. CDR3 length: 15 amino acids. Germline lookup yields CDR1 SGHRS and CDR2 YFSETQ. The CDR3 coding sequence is TGCGCCAGCAGCCCGGGGGACAGGGCACAAGAGACCCAGTACTTC. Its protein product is CASSPGDRAQETQYF. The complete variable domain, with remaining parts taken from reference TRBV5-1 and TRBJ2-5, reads KAGVTQTPRYLIKTRGQQVTLSCSPISGHRSVSWYQQTPGQGLQFLFEYFSETQRNKGNFPGRFSGRQFSNSRSEMNVSTLELGDSALYLCASSPGDRAQETQYFGPGTRLLVL.

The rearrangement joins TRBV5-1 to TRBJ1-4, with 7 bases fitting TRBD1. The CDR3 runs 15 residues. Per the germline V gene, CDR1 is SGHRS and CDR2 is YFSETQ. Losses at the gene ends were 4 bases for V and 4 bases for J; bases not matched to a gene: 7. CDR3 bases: TGCGCCAGCAGCATGACGGGACAGAATAATGAAAAACTGTTTTTT. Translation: CASSMTGQNNEKLFF.

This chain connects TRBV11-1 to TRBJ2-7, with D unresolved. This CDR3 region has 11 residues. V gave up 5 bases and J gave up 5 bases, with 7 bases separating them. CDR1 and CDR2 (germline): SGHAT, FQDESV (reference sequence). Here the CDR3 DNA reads TGTGCCAGCAGCCCAAGCCACGAGCAGTACTTC. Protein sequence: CASSPSHEQYF.

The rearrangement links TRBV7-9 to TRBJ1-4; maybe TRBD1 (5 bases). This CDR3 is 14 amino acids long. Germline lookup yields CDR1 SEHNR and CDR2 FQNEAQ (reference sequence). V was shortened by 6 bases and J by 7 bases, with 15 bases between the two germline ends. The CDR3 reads CASRTDRGSEKLFF. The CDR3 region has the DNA TGTGCCAGCAGGACTGACCGGGGGAGTGAAAAACTGTTTTTT.